This TCR beta chain originates from a study of chemoradiotherapy in HPV16-positive cancers. General study points: For HPV16-positive patients, expanding HPV-responsive T cells associated with longer recurrence-free survival. HPV-specific T cells were functionally defined from only a couple of HPV16-positive patients. Candidate HPV-specific clones and E7-related TCR motifs grew in tumor during treatment.

Some clones are missing from TCRdb's copy, which holds only in-frame ones; the method was immunoSEQ multiplex PCR. The repertoire holds some 70,000 clones, around nine tenths seen once, with roughly 4.2% in the top ten. Over chemoradiotherapy, repertoires were sampled more than once. The CDR3 is 13 amino acids. Germline CDR1 and CDR2: SGHRS and YFSETQ. V gave up 4 bases and J gave up 3 bases, with 7 bases separating them. Of note for this clone: Its target is not known.

This specimen was blood, taken from a patient who underwent chemoradiotherapy. The chain combines TRBV5-1 with TRBJ2-2, with D unclear. This receptor was identified in a human donor with HPV-associated anogenital cancer. The CDR3 sequence: CASSPGDTGELFF. The DNA of the CDR3 is TGCGCCAGCAGCCCGGGTGACACCGGGGAGCTGTTTTTT.